The 24 T cell receptor beta chains given below trace back to one sample, sequenced in a study of blood T cell repertoires in COVID-19. Using immunoSEQ multiplex PCR, the repertoire was profiled, and TCRdb retains in-frame clones only, with some absent. This table holds about 170,000 clones, about four fifths found once. Material for sequencing was peripheral blood. Receptors originate from a woman aged 80 or over with acute or convalescent COVID-19.

The rearrangement uses TRBV29-1 and TRBJ1-1; TRBD1 matches 8 bases. Losses at the gene ends were 6 bases for V and 1 base for J; bases not matched to a gene: 4. CDR3 length: 13 amino acids. From germline, CDR1 is SQVTM and CDR2 ANQGSEA. This CDR3 reads CSVRTGTNTEAFF. CDR3 DNA: TGCAGCGTGAGGACAGGGACGAACACTGAAGCTTTCTTT.

V gene TRBV7-2 combines with J gene TRBJ2-3; no reliable D call. The germline V gene encodes CDR1 SGHTA and CDR2 FQGNSA. The V gene lost 6 bases and the J gene lost 1 base, with 11 bases spanning the gap. The CDR3 consists of 14 residues. The CDR3 reads CASSRRSRTDTQYF. Written as DNA, the CDR3 is TGTGCCAGCAGTAGGCGGAGTCGCACAGATACGCAGTATTTT.

The CDR3 sequence is CASSQDLALSSYEQYF. The CDR3 DNA sequence: TGCGCCAGCAGCCAAGATCTAGCGCTGAGCTCCTACGAGCAGTACTTC. The chain couples TRBV4-1 to TRBJ2-7, with D possibly TRBD2 on 6 matching bases. This CDR3 has 16 residues. V shed 0 bases and J shed 0 bases, with 12 bases lying between them. Germline-derived CDR1 and CDR2 are MGHRA and YSYEKL.

This clone was found once. The rearrangement uses TRBV9 and TRBJ1-2, with a tentative D call TRBD1 (5 bases). Germline V lookup: CDR1 SGDLS, CDR2 YYNGEE. The ends were cut back, 0 bases at V and 3 bases at J, with 12 bases in the middle. The CDR3 has 15 amino acids. In nucleotides, the CDR3 is TGTGCCAGCAGCGTAGAGGGGATAAAGGACTATGGCTACACCTTC. This sequence encodes CASSVEGIKDYGYTF.

The chain couples TRBV7-9 to TRBJ2-7; 7 nucleotides match TRBD1. Trimming at V came to 1 base and at J to 2 bases, leaving 2 bases not matched to a gene. The CDR3 sequence is 14 residues long. Germline assignment: CDR1 SEHNR and CDR2 FQNEAQ (reference sequence). CDR3 coding DNA: TGTGCCAGCAGCTTAGTAGACAGGGCCTACGAGCAGTACTTC. Residues: CASSLVDRAYEQYF. Full variable domain (outside the CDR3, taken from reference TRBV7-9 and TRBJ2-7): DTGVSQNPRHKITKRGQNVTFRCDPISEHNRLYWYRQTLGQGPEFLTYFQNEAQLEKSRLLSDRFSAERPKGSFSTLEIQRTEQGDSAMYLCASSLVDRAYEQYFGPGTRLTVT.

The chain uses TRBV6-5 and TRBJ1-4, with 10 bases identical to TRBD1. Germline V gene lookup returns CDR1 MNHEY and CDR2 SVGAGI. The CDR3 has 15 amino acids. With V trimmed by 6 bases and J by 4 bases, 5 bases remained unmatched. CDR3 bases: TGTGCCAGCAGCCCGGGACAGGGGTTTAATGAAAAACTGTTTTTT. Protein: CASSPGQGFNEKLFF.

This clone was picked up a small number of times. V gene TRBV6-1 combines with J gene TRBJ2-7; 10 bases match TRBD1. The CDR3 runs 17 residues. After removal of 2 bases from V and 2 bases from J, the junction contained 9 bases not matched to a gene. CDR1 is MNHNS, CDR2 SASEGT, per germline. In DNA, the CDR3 is TGTGCCAGCAGTGAAAAAGGTTGGGGACAGGGGACCTACGAGCAGTACTTC. Protein product: CASSEKGWGQGTYEQYF.

The genes are TRBV12-3 or TRBV12-4 and TRBJ1-1; a weak D match, TRBD1 (5 bases). The CDR3 is 13 amino acids. V was pared by 5 bases and J by 4 bases, with 11 bases between. The CDR3: CASSHDSTTEAFF. The CDR3, as DNA: TGTGCCAGCAGTCACGACAGTACCACTGAAGCTTTCTTT.

This clone was detected only once. V and J are TRBV30 and TRBJ2-7, with TRBD1 as a possible D gene (7 bases). The CDR3 length is 15 residues. Trimming cost V 4 bases and J 4 bases, with 20 bases left between them. CDR1 and CDR2 (germline): GTSNPN, SVGIG (reference sequence). The CDR3 loop reads CAWTRGRTGSYEQYF. CDR3 in DNA: TGTGCCTGGACCCGTGGGAGGACAGGCTCATACGAGCAGTACTTC. The entire variable domain, with the rest obtained from reference TRBV30 and TRBJ2-7, is as follows: SQTIHQWPATLVQPVGSPLSLECTVEGTSNPNLYWYRQAAGRGLQLLFYSVGIGQISSEVPQNLSASRPQDRQFILSSKKLLLSDSGFYLCAWTRGRTGSYEQYFGPGTRLTVT.

This clone was found a few times. The chain couples TRBV19 to TRBJ1-5, with 7 bases aligning to TRBD1. The J segment lost 7 bases and the V segment lost 6 bases, leaving 6 bases of the junction unmatched. The CDR3 has 13 amino acids. CDR1 is LNHDA, CDR2 SQIVND, per germline (reference sequence). CDR3 coding DNA: TGTGCCAGTAGACCCACAGGGGACCAGCCCCAGCATTTT. This encodes CASRPTGDQPQHF.

This chain joins TRBV5-1 and TRBJ2-7; perhaps TRBD2 as D (5 bases). Trimming removed 4 bases from V and 4 bases from J, with 21 bases in between. Germline V CDR1 and CDR2: SGHRS, YFSETQ. The CDR3 contains 16 residues. CDR3 coding DNA: TGCGCCAGCAGCACCCGGACCGGCGGGTCCTCGTACGAGCAGTACTTC. Translating it yields CASSTRTGGSSYEQYF.

The chain combines TRBV11-2 with TRBJ2-6; 11 nucleotides line up with TRBD1. V was clipped by 5 bases and J by 0 bases; unmatched bases: 3. Germline V lookup: CDR1 SGHAT, CDR2 FQNNGV. The CDR3 runs to 17 residues. CDR3 sequence (DNA): TGTGCCAGCAGCCGGGGACAGGGGGACTCTGGGGCCAACGTCCTGACTTTC. Protein: CASSRGQGDSGANVLTF.

V and J are TRBV14 and TRBJ1-1; the D gene is possibly TRBD1 (6 bases). The CDR3 has 16 residues. Germline CDR1 and CDR2: SGHDN and FVKESK. Trimming removed 4 bases at V and 2 bases at J, with 17 bases between. Written as DNA, the CDR3 is TGTGCCAGCAGCCCCCGAGGAACAGGGATAAACACTGAAGCTTTCTTT. This translates into CASSPRGTGINTEAFF.

This clone was counted a single time. J is TRBJ2-1 and V is TRBV4-2, with 12 nucleotides matching TRBD2. From germline, CDR1 is LGHNA and CDR2 YNFKEQ. This CDR3 comprises 16 residues. V trimming: 3 bases; J trimming: 7 bases; junction bases outside the gene matches: 7. The DNA of the CDR3 is TGTGCCAGCAGCCACCTAGCGGGGGGGCCGGGGAATGAGCAGTTCTTC. Translation: CASSHLAGGPGNEQFF.

The gene calls are TRBV5-6 and TRBJ2-1, with 13 bases aligning to TRBD2. V trimming: 4 bases; J trimming: 6 bases; junction bases outside the gene matches: 4. Germline values: CDR1 SGHDT, CDR2 YYEEEE. CDR3 length: 15 residues. CDR3 sequence (DNA): TGTGCCAGCAGCGTCCGGACTAGCGGGGGCAATGAGCAGTTCTTC. Protein: CASSVRTSGGNEQFF.

The chain carries TRBV14 and TRBJ1-3, with D possibly being TRBD1 (5 bases). Per germline, CDR1 SGHDN and CDR2 FVKESK. The CDR3 is 15 amino acids. The V and J ends lost 5 bases and 0 bases respectively, with 11 bases between them. The CDR3 protein is CASSTDIYSGNTIYF. CDR3 nucleotides: TGTGCCAGCAGCACGGACATTTACTCTGGAAACACCATATATTTT. The variable domain in full, completed from reference TRBV14 and TRBJ1-3, reads EAGVTQFPSHSVIEKGQTVTLRCDPISGHDNLYWYRRVMGKEIKFLLHFVKESKQDESGMPNNRFLAERTGGTYSTLKVQPAELEDSGVYFCASSTDIYSGNTIYFGEGSWLTVV.

This rearrangement joins TRBV7-4 to TRBJ2-1; perhaps TRBD1 as D (7 bases). Germline V CDR1 and CDR2: SGHVT, SQSDAQ. V was shortened by 1 base and J by 0 bases, with 10 bases between the two germline ends. This CDR3 comprises 16 residues. CDR3 loop: CASSLGQGGSYNEQFF. CDR3 coding DNA: TGTGCCAGCAGCTTAGGCCAGGGGGGCTCCTACAATGAGCAGTTCTTC.

The V call is TRBV5-6, the J call TRBJ2-7; TRBD2 might be the D (6 bases). Trimming removed 4 bases at V and 9 bases at J, with 14 bases between. From germline, CDR1 is SGHDT and CDR2 YYEEEE. The CDR3 loop spans 12 amino acids. The CDR3, as DNA: TGTGCCAGCAGCAGAGGGACTCCGCGGCAGTACTTC. Translated: CASSRGTPRQYF.

This sequence joins TRBV5-4 and TRBJ1-3; 7 bases line up with TRBD1. After removal of 4 bases from V and 1 base from J, the junction contained 8 bases not matched to a gene. This CDR3 is built from 16 residues. From germline, CDR1 is SGHNT and CDR2 YYREEE (reference sequence). CDR3 region: CASSAQGGGSGNTIYF. In DNA form, the CDR3 reads TGTGCCAGCAGCGCCCAGGGGGGAGGTTCTGGAAACACCATATATTTT.

The chain combines TRBV19 with TRBJ2-2; perhaps TRBD2 as D (5 bases). V dropped 6 bases and J dropped 5 bases, with 10 bases sitting between them. The CDR3 has 13 residues. Germline CDR1 LNHDA, CDR2 SQIVND (reference sequence). The DNA of the CDR3 is TGTGCCAGTAGAAAACGGGGAACCGGGGAGCTGTTTTTT. As protein: CASRKRGTGELFF.

The chain uses TRBV10-3 and TRBJ1-1; D perhaps matches TRBD1 (5 bases). Trimming shortened V by 4 bases and J by 4 bases, and 10 bases separated the two germline ends. Germline CDR1 and CDR2: ENHRY and SYGVKD. The CDR3 length is 13 residues. The CDR3 DNA sequence: TGTGCCATCAGTGGATCAGGGCCCACTGAAGCTTTCTTT. Protein sequence: CAISGSGPTEAFF.

The sample holds one count of this clone. V and J are TRBV24-1 and TRBJ2-1, with D tentatively TRBD1 (6 bases). The germline gives CDR1 KGHDR, CDR2 SFDVKD. The CDR3 is made up of 17 amino acids. Trimming took off 3 bases at V and 5 bases at J, with 19 bases between the two ends. The CDR3 DNA sequence: TGTGCCACCAGTGATGGACATACAGGGTCGAGCGACAATGAGCAGTTCTTC. Protein sequence: CATSDGHTGSSDNEQFF.

This clone was seen only once. The chain employs TRBV4-1 and TRBJ1-5; D is unclear. CDR3 length: 14 amino acids. Between the trimmed V and J ends, which lost 5 bases and 5 bases, there was a span of 13 bases. Germline lookup yields CDR1 MGHRA and CDR2 YSYEKL. The DNA of the CDR3 is TGCGCCAGCAGCGTACATAACCGATATCAGCCCCAGCATTTT. This gives the protein CASSVHNRYQPQHF.

The chain uses TRBV7-2 and TRBJ1-3; D is undetermined. Germline values: CDR1 SGHTA, CDR2 FQGNSA. V was cut by 0 bases and J by 7 bases, with 10 bases left in between. The CDR3 length is 14 residues. DNA of the CDR3: TGTGCCAGCAGCTTAGCGACAAGTTCCAACACCATATATTTT. Translating gives CASSLATSSNTIYF.